These T cell receptor beta chains were read from a single sample in a study of T cells in Graves' hyperthyroidism and ophthalmopathy. One entry per CDR3 protein, called by TCRdb with MiXCR from the multiplex PCR reads. The data hold under 450,000 distinct CDR3 sequences, with approximately 14% observed a single time. The specimen was blood. The receptors were sampled from a woman in her late teens or twenties with Graves' hyperthyroidism. Both conserved end residues are part of each CDR3. The order of the fields is D gene, V gene, clone size, J gene, CDR3 DNA, CDR3 protein. A D gene is named only where the DNA matches it firmly. The size field is filled for only some rows; it gives once, few, many or a size class.

NA	TRBV7-3	many	TRBJ2-1	TGTGCCAGCAGCTTATTCGCGGCTAGCTCCTACAATGAGCAGTTCTTC	CASSLFAASSYNEQFF
NA	TRBV28	many	TRBJ1-1	TGTGCCAGCAATGACCAACTTTTGAACACTGAAGCTTTCTTT	CASNDQLLNTEAFF
NA	TRBV6-1	NA	TRBJ2-1	TGTGCCAGCAGCATTACAGGGCTTGGGGGCTCCTACAATGAGCAGTTCTTC	CASSITGLGGSYNEQFF
TRBD1	TRBV12-3/TRBV12-4	NA	TRBJ1-5	TGTGCCAGCAGTTTGGGGCAGGGGGCGCGAGGCAATCAGCCCCAGCATTTT	CASSLGQGARGNQPQHF
NA	TRBV10-3	NA	TRBJ1-6	TGTGTCTTGGGACTGTCAAGGAGCTCCTATAATTCACCCCTCCACTTT	CVLGLSRSSYNSPLHF
TRBD1	TRBV28	many	TRBJ2-7	TGTGCCAGCAGAGAGACAGGGGCCTACGAGCAGTACTTC	CASRETGAYEQYF
TRBD1	TRBV5-1	NA	TRBJ2-2	TGCGCCAGCAGCTGGGCCGACAGGGTTCTCACCGGGGAGCTGTTTTTT	CASSWADRVLTGELFF
NA	TRBV20-1	many	TRBJ2-5	TGCAGTGCTAGAGATCCACAGGGAAAGAAGACCCAGTACTTC	CSARDPQGKKTQYF
NA	TRBV6-6	many	TRBJ2-7	TGTGCCAGCAGTTACGCTAACAGGGTCAACGAGCAGTACTTC	CASSYANRVNEQYF
NA	TRBV4-3	NA	TRBJ2-7	TGCGCCAGCAGCCAAGGACCAGGGTGGGAGCAGTACTTC	CASSQGPGWEQYF